The 5 T cell receptor beta chains reported below all come from one sample, sequenced in a study of blood T cell repertoires in COVID-19. Profiled with immunoSEQ multiplex PCR; TCRdb holds only in-frame clones, not every one. The sample contains around 250,000 clones, approximately 89% of which appear only once. The material sequenced was peripheral blood. The source of these receptors is a woman in her forties who had recovered from COVID-19.

The J gene is TRBJ1-5, the V gene TRBV24-1; possibly TRBD1 for D (6 bases). V was shortened by 7 bases and J by 3 bases, with 15 bases between the two germline ends. The CDR3 has 15 residues. Germline CDR1 KGHDR, CDR2 SFDVKD. The CDR3 protein is CATSPGEGNNQPQHF. The CDR3, as DNA: TGTGCCACCAGCCCAGGGGAAGGGAACAATCAGCCCCAGCATTTT.

The chain joins TRBV7-8 to TRBJ2-4, with TRBD2 identical over 9 bases. Germline loops: CDR1 SGHVS, CDR2 FQNEAQ. This CDR3 spans 18 amino acids. V lost 2 bases to trimming and J lost 0 bases; unmatched junction nucleotides: 8. The CDR3 is CASSLRGRAFEAKNIQYF. The CDR3 DNA sequence: TGTGCCAGCAGCTTACGCGGGAGGGCCTTCGAAGCCAAAAACATTCAGTACTTC.

V and J are TRBV27 and TRBJ1-1, with a tentative D call TRBD1 (6 bases). There are 15 residues in the CDR3. With 5 bases removed from V and 4 bases from J, the gap between germline ends came to 17 bases. Germline CDR1 is MNHEY and CDR2 is SMNVEV (reference sequence). This CDR3 is CASSLAGTWGTEAFF. In DNA form, the CDR3 reads TGTGCCAGCAGTCTAGCCGGGACATGGGGCACTGAAGCTTTCTTT.

This clone was observed a single time. This sequence joins TRBV14 and TRBJ2-1; TRBD2 matches at 10 bases. The germline CDR1 and CDR2 sequences are SGHDN and FVKESK. V dropped 4 bases and J dropped 10; count of bases not matched to a gene: 10. This CDR3 has 15 amino acids. DNA of the CDR3: TGTGCCAGCAGCCTTGCAGCGGGGGGGCCCTTCGAGCAGTTCTTC. Translated: CASSLAAGGPFEQFF.

Regarding this clone: Other DNA sequences in the sample encode the same CDR3. The chain has TRBV19 and TRBJ1-2, with a possible D match to TRBD1 (6 bases). Germline V gives CDR1 LNHDA, CDR2 SQIVND (reference sequence). The CDR3 contains 12 residues. With 3 bases removed from V and 7 bases from J, the gap between germline ends came to 9 bases. CDR3 protein: CASSIRGSGYTF. The CDR3 DNA follows: TGTGCCAGTAGTATCAGGGGCTCTGGCTACACCTTC. The whole variable domain, filled in from reference TRBV19 and TRBJ1-2, reads DGGITQSPKYLFRKEGQNVTLSCEQNLNHDAMYWYRQDPGQGLRLIYYSQIVNDFQKGDIAEGYSVSREKKESFPLTVTSAQKNPTAFYLCASSIRGSGYTFGSGTRLTVV.